The next 24 T cell receptor beta chains were all read from a single sample in a study of PD-1 blockade in classical Hodgkin lymphoma. Time point of the sample: cycle 4 day 1 (C4D1), after six to seven weeks of nivolumab. Each patient experienced a relapse that followed autologous stem cell transplantation, and brentuximab vedotin exposure varied. Clones were read by immunoSEQ multiplex PCR, and TCRdb kept only the in-frame ones, dropping some. The sample includes around 40,000 clones, 77% seen only once; the top ten take 9.8%. Sequences were derived from peripheral blood mononuclear cells (PBMCs), sampled before the fourth cycle of nivolumab. The receptors originated from a human donor with classical Hodgkin lymphoma.

The V gene is TRBV7-2, the J gene TRBJ1-1, with D possibly being TRBD1 (5 bases). CDR1 is SGHTA and CDR2 is FQGNSA in the germline V gene. V was pared by 1 base and J by 5 bases, with 14 bases between. CDR3 length: 15 residues. The CDR3 nucleotides read TGTGCCAGCAGCTTAGTTGAAGGGGCGCGGACTGAAGCTTTCTTT. It specifies CASSLVEGARTEAFF.

The chain links TRBV5-4 to TRBJ1-1; TRBD1 might be the D (5 bases). Germline V gene data show CDR1 as SGHNT and CDR2 as YYREEE (reference sequence). The CDR3 contains 16 residues. Trimming took 0 bases from V and 0 from J, leaving 12 bases between them. This CDR3 is CASSLVGAPVNTEAFF. The CDR3 nucleotides read TGTGCCAGCAGCTTGGTTGGGGCCCCAGTGAACACTGAAGCTTTCTTT.

In its sample, this clone was seen once. The chain carries TRBV19 and TRBJ2-2, with 8 bases lining up with TRBD2. Germline V gives CDR1 LNHDA, CDR2 SQIVND (reference sequence). V shed 5 bases, J shed 3 bases, and the junction held 14 bases outside the gene matches. This CDR3 has 18 residues. CDR3 loop: CASSLRTSKEGHTGELFF. For the CDR3, the DNA is TGTGCCAGTAGTCTCCGGACTAGCAAGGAAGGTCACACCGGGGAGCTGTTTTTT.

The CDR3 is CASSLQGTTNEKLFF. CDR3 in DNA: TGCGCCAGCAGCTTACAGGGGACAACTAATGAAAAACTGTTTTTT. The gene calls are TRBV5-1 and TRBJ1-4; 7 bases are a match to TRBD1. The CDR3 totals 15 residues. Per germline, CDR1 SGHRS and CDR2 YFSETQ. V was clipped by 2 bases and J by 0 bases; unmatched bases: 1.

The chain employs TRBV10-3 and TRBJ1-1, with 9 nucleotides matching TRBD1. The germline gives CDR1 ENHRY, CDR2 SYGVKD. The CDR3 totals 15 residues. Trimming took 5 bases from V and 7 from J; bases not matched to a gene: 11. CDR3 sequence (DNA): TGTGCCATCAGTCCGGGACAGGGACGGGGCAATGAAGCTTTCTTT. This gives the protein CAISPGQGRGNEAFF.

The table lists this clone with a few counts. This rearrangement joins TRBV2 to TRBJ1-1, with TRBD1 matching over 8 bases. The CDR3 consists of 14 residues. Trimming took 7 bases from V and 4 from J; bases not matched to a gene: 8. Per germline, CDR1 SNHLY and CDR2 FYNNEI. The CDR3: CASTRTGRSTEAFF. As DNA, the CDR3 is TGTGCCAGCACTCGGACAGGGAGATCCACTGAAGCTTTCTTT.

V and J are TRBV5-1 and TRBJ1-4; perhaps TRBD1 as D (5 bases). The V end lost 2 bases, the J end lost 3 bases, and 8 bases lay between the germline ends. The CDR3 runs to 14 residues. Looked up from germline, CDR1 is SGHRS and CDR2 is YFSETQ. The chain's CDR3 is CASSFAGANEKLFF. As DNA, the CDR3 is TGCGCCAGCAGCTTCGCGGGGGCTAATGAAAAACTGTTTTTT.

This clone was counted a single time. The chain combines TRBV5-1 with TRBJ1-1, with D hard to call. The germline V gene has CDR1 SGHRS and CDR2 YFSETQ. V lost 0 bases, J lost 1 base, and 10 bases lay in between. The CDR3 is made up of 15 amino acids. In nucleotides, the CDR3 is TGCGCCAGCAGCTTGGGCGGGGTTGGGAACACTGAAGCTTTCTTT. It encodes CASSLGGVGNTEAFF.

The chain is built from TRBV5-8 and TRBJ2-3; D assignment may be TRBD1 or TRBD2 (5 bases each). V lost 1 base and J lost 6, with 9 bases in between. The CDR3 extends over 13 amino acids. CDR1 and CDR2 (germline): SGHTS, YDEGEE. In DNA form, the CDR3 reads TGTGCCAGCAGCTTGCGCTGGGGGGATACGCAGTATTTT. This sequence encodes CASSLRWGDTQYF.

The rearrangement joins TRBV9 to TRBJ1-2, with 9 bases aligning to TRBD1. Unmatched junction bases numbered 8, after V lost 4 bases and J lost 13 bases. This CDR3 is built from 12 residues. Germline lookup yields CDR1 SGDLS and CDR2 YYNGEE. CDR3 DNA: TGTGCCAGCAGCCTGAGACAGGGGGAAAGCACCTTC. The encoded protein is CASSLRQGESTF. The whole variable domain, remainder taken from reference TRBV9 and TRBJ1-2, is DSGVTQTPKHLITATGQRVTLRCSPRSGDLSVYWYQQSLDQGLQFLIQYYNGEERAKGNILERFSAQQFPDLHSELNLSSLELGDSALYFCASSLRQGESTFGSGTRLTVV.

This clone came up a few times. The chain uses TRBV7-2 and TRBJ1-5, with D maybe TRBD1 (5 bases). This CDR3 contains 13 residues. Germline-derived CDR1 and CDR2 are SGHTA and FQGNSA. V lost 1 base and J lost 10, with 11 bases in between. The CDR3 bases are TGTGCCAGCAGCTTAGTAAACGGGGCACCCCAGCATTTT. Translated, it gives CASSLVNGAPQHF.

The genes are TRBV4-3 and TRBJ1-6; no clear D. This CDR3 contains 16 residues. V gave up 0 bases and J gave up 7 bases, with 13 bases separating them. CDR1 is LGHNA and CDR2 is YSLEER in the germline V gene. CDR3 in amino acids: CASSQEGGGSNSPLHF. The CDR3, as DNA: TGCGCCAGCAGCCAAGAGGGCGGCGGGAGCAATTCACCCCTCCACTTT.

The V gene is TRBV4-2, the J gene TRBJ2-1; the D gene is possibly TRBD1 (6 bases). The germline V gene encodes CDR1 LGHNA and CDR2 YNFKEQ. V was pared by 0 bases and J by 9 bases, with 12 bases between. The CDR3 has 14 amino acids. CDR3 sequence (DNA): TGTGCCAGCAGCCAAGAGCAGGGGTCGGTTGAGCAGTTCTTC. This gives the protein CASSQEQGSVEQFF.

This clone is a singleton in its sample. In DNA form, the CDR3 reads TGTGCCAGCAGCAGGACATCCATTAGCTCCTACGAGCAGTACTTC. Amino acid sequence: CASSRTSISSYEQYF. The rearrangement joins TRBV2 to TRBJ2-7; D perhaps matches TRBD1 (5 bases). From germline, CDR1 is SNHLY and CDR2 FYNNEI. The germline V and J ends were trimmed by 6 bases and 0 bases, with 15 bases remaining between them. The length of the CDR3 is 15 residues. Variable domain in full (rest from reference TRBV2 and TRBJ2-7): EPEVTQTPSHQVTQMGQEVILRCVPISNHLYFYWYRQILGQKVEFLVSFYNNEISEKSEIFDDQFSVERPDGSNFTLKIRSTKLEDSAMYFCASSRTSISSYEQYFGPGTRLTVT.

The chain recombines TRBV7-2 with TRBJ1-2; 11 bases align to TRBD1. The length of the CDR3 is 13 residues. The V gene end was trimmed by 6 bases and the J gene end by 8 bases; junction bases not matched to a gene: 5. The germline V gene has CDR1 SGHTA and CDR2 FQGNSA. The CDR3: CASSFGTGGGYTF. The CDR3 nucleotides are TGTGCCAGCAGTTTCGGGACAGGGGGAGGCTACACCTTC. The complete variable domain, with remaining parts taken from reference TRBV7-2 and TRBJ1-2, reads GAGVSQSPSNKVTEKGKDVELRCDPISGHTALYWYRQSLGQGLEFLIYFQGNSAPDKSGLPSDRFSAERTGGSVSTLTIQRTQQEDSAVYLCASSFGTGGGYTFGSGTRLTVV.

Concerning this clone itself: A much larger clone differs from this one at a single base, so this may be a read error. The chain links TRBV5-1 to TRBJ1-6; D is ambiguous. The V end was cut by 1 base, the J end by 8 bases, with 13 bases between. Germline lookup yields CDR1 SGHRS and CDR2 YFSETQ. There are 15 residues in the CDR3. The CDR3 sequence: CASSLRAGIDSPLHF. The CDR3 nucleotides read TGCGCCAGCAGCTTGCGGGCAGGAATTGATTCACCCCTCCACTTT. Variable domain in full (rest from reference TRBV5-1 and TRBJ1-6): KAGVTQTPRYLIKTRGQQVTLSCSPISGHRSVSWYQQTPGQGLQFLFEYFSETQRNKGNFPGRFSGRQFSNSRSEMNVSTLELGDSALYLCASSLRAGIDSPLHFGNGTRLTVT.

This clone appeared a single time. The chain employs TRBV19 and TRBJ1-6; possible D gene TRBD1, 5 bases. The CDR3 loop spans 14 amino acids. Germline V lookup: CDR1 LNHDA, CDR2 SQIVND (reference sequence). With 4 bases removed from V and 9 bases from J, the gap between germline ends came to 13 bases. CDR3 protein: CASSTVREGSPLHF. In DNA, the CDR3 is TGTGCCAGTAGTACGGTCAGGGAGGGTTCACCCCTCCACTTT.

This clone appeared a few times. This chain connects TRBV2 to TRBJ2-7; TRBD2 agrees at 7 bases. Per germline, CDR1 SNHLY and CDR2 FYNNEI. V lost 9 bases and J lost 1; bases outside the gene matches: 6. CDR3 length: 13 amino acids. Here the CDR3 reads CARRLASSYEQYF. CDR3 DNA: TGTGCCAGGAGACTAGCCTCTTCCTACGAGCAGTACTTC.

The DNA of the CDR3 is TGTGCCAGCAGTTGGACAGGGAAGAGCACAGATACGCAGTATTTT. Its translation is CASSWTGKSTDTQYF. V gene TRBV27 combines with J gene TRBJ2-3; 8 bases fit TRBD1. Trimming took 4 bases from V and 0 from J; bases not matched to a gene: 3. The CDR3 is made up of 15 amino acids. The V gene's germline CDR1 is MNHEY and CDR2 SMNVEV (reference sequence).

This clone was found a few times. V is TRBV7-9 and J is TRBJ1-1; no definite D call. CDR3 length: 13 residues. Trimming stripped 3 bases from V and 4 bases from J, with 9 bases between. In germline, CDR1 is SEHNR, CDR2 FQNEAQ (reference sequence). The CDR3 reads CASSFGEGTEAFF. In nucleotides, the CDR3 is TGTGCCAGCAGCTTCGGGGAGGGCACTGAAGCTTTCTTT.

The V and J genes are TRBV6-5 and TRBJ2-7, with D possibly being TRBD2 (5 bases). V was shortened by 0 bases and J by 4 bases, with 10 bases between the two germline ends. The CDR3 contains 14 residues. Germline V gene sequence: CDR1 MNHEY, CDR2 SVGAGI. The CDR3 nucleotides read TGTGCCAGCAGTTACTCGAGGGTCAAATACGAGCAGTACTTC. Translation gives CASSYSRVKYEQYF.

The sample holds one count of this clone. The genes are TRBV9 and TRBJ1-2; 8 positions agree with TRBD1. The CDR3 runs 15 residues. V gave up 0 bases and J gave up 7 bases; unmatched junction bases: 8. Germline V gene lookup returns CDR1 SGDLS and CDR2 YYNGEE. The CDR3 is CASSVGLSGGSGYTF. The CDR3 nucleotides are TGTGCCAGCAGCGTAGGGCTGTCAGGGGGCAGTGGCTACACCTTC. The variable domain in full, with the rest retrieved from reference TRBV9 and TRBJ1-2, is DSGVTQTPKHLITATGQRVTLRCSPRSGDLSVYWYQQSLDQGLQFLIQYYNGEERAKGNILERFSAQQFPDLHSELNLSSLELGDSALYFCASSVGLSGGSGYTFGSGTRLTVV.

This clone occurred a few times. The chain carries TRBV5-1 and TRBJ1-2; 8 nucleotides agree with TRBD1. The trim removed 4 bases at V and 4 bases at J, leaving 9 bases unmatched. This CDR3 has 15 amino acids. The germline gives CDR1 SGHRS, CDR2 YFSETQ. The CDR3: CASSARQGLGYGYTF. The DNA for the CDR3 is TGCGCCAGCAGCGCCAGACAGGGGCTGGGCTATGGCTACACCTTC. The full variable domain, completed using reference TRBV5-1 and TRBJ1-2, is KAGVTQTPRYLIKTRGQQVTLSCSPISGHRSVSWYQQTPGQGLQFLFEYFSETQRNKGNFPGRFSGRQFSNSRSEMNVSTLELGDSALYLCASSARQGLGYGYTFGSGTRLTVV.

A few counts support this clone. The rearrangement joins TRBV10-1 to TRBJ2-2; a weak D match, TRBD2 (5 bases). CDR3 length equals 18 residues. V lost 3 bases to trimming and J lost 0 bases, with 17 bases between them. In germline, CDR1 is WNHNN, CDR2 SYGVQD (reference sequence). CDR3 DNA sequence: TGCGCCAGCAGTGACCGGTGGAGGCACCTGTCGAACACCGGGGAGCTGTTTTTT. Its protein is CASSDRWRHLSNTGELFF.